A single sample gave rise to the 14 T cell receptor beta chains below, sequenced in a study of neurological immune-mediated disorders. MiXCR, run by TCRdb on the 5' RACE reads, gives a single entry per CDR3 protein. This sample has roughly 89,000 distinct CDR3 sequences, with around 2.6% found just once. Specimen: PBMCs. The receptors derive from a young woman with multiple sclerosis.

This clonotype has at least ten counts. The chain uses TRBV20-1 and TRBJ2-7, with a tentative D call TRBD1 (6 bases). Germline values: CDR1 DFQATT, CDR2 SNEGSKA (reference sequence). Trimming shortened V by 0 bases and J by 2 bases, and 17 bases separated the two germline ends. This CDR3 comprises 16 residues. The chain's CDR3 is CSARDGGQTNAYEQYF. Here the CDR3 DNA reads TGCAGTGCTAGAGACGGCGGACAGACGAATGCCTACGAGCAGTACTTC.

This clonotype has a count of ten or more. The gene calls are TRBV12-3 or TRBV12-4 and TRBJ2-5, with D uncertain. Deletions cut 6 bases from V and 5 bases from J, with 7 bases between. The CDR3 length is 11 residues. The CDR3 region has the DNA TGTGCCAGCAGATTTCGGGAGACCCAGTACTTC. It specifies CASRFRETQYF.

This clonotype was counted many times. CDR3 coding DNA: TGCAGTGCGGATCTAGCGGGAGTCCTAGCCAAAAACATTCAGTACTTC. It encodes CSADLAGVLAKNIQYF. V is TRBV20-1 and J is TRBJ2-4, with 10 bases aligning to TRBD2. The V gene end was trimmed by 6 bases and the J gene end by 0 bases; junction bases not matched to a gene: 8. This CDR3 is 16 amino acids long. Germline values: CDR1 DFQATT, CDR2 SNEGSKA (reference sequence).

This clonotype showed up many times. The V gene is TRBV29-1, the J gene TRBJ1-1, with no clear D. The CDR3 consists of 11 residues. Trimming pared 3 bases from V and 0 bases from J, leaving 2 bases between. CDR1 and CDR2 (germline): SQVTM, ANQGSEA. CDR3 bases: TGCAGCGTTGAGGTGAACACTGAAGCTTTCTTT. It specifies CSVEVNTEAFF.

There are many counts of this clonotype. V gene TRBV12-3 or TRBV12-4 combines with J gene TRBJ2-7; D gene ambiguous. V lost 1 base and J lost 3, with 7 bases in between. The CDR3 is 13 residues long. The CDR3: CASSLELRYEQYF. The DNA of the CDR3 is TGTGCCAGCAGTTTAGAGCTGCGCTACGAGCAGTACTTC.

As concerns this clonotype: This may be a read error, as it is one base from a much larger clone. The chain uses TRBV28 and TRBJ2-1, with D uncertain. This CDR3 comprises 13 residues. Trimming left V 4 bases short and J 12 bases short, with 16 bases between. Germline CDR1 reads MDHEN; CDR2 reads SYDVKM. CDR3 sequence (DNA): TGTGCCAGCAGTTCGACTCTGTCCAGTAGGCAGTTCTTC. Its translation: CASSSTLSSRQFF.

V usage is TRBV27 and J usage is TRBJ2-7; 9 bases line up with TRBD2. Germline values: CDR1 MNHEY, CDR2 SMNVEV (reference sequence). V dropped 2 bases and J dropped 5; count of bases not matched to a gene: 4. The CDR3 loop spans 14 amino acids. This chain's CDR3 is CASSLVIAGDEQYF. The CDR3 DNA follows: TGTGCCAGCAGTTTAGTAATAGCGGGAGACGAGCAGTACTTC.

This clonotype has only a few counts. The V gene is TRBV7-2, the J gene TRBJ2-1, with a possible D match to TRBD2 (6 bases). V dropped 2 bases and J dropped 4 bases, with 6 bases sitting between them. In germline, CDR1 is SGHTA, CDR2 FQGNSA. This CDR3 region has 13 residues. This chain's CDR3 is CASSLLAYNEQFF. CDR3 in DNA: TGTGCCAGCAGCTTACTAGCGTACAATGAGCAGTTCTTC.

This clonotype was picked up many times. The V and J genes are TRBV29-1 and TRBJ2-6, with D possibly being TRBD2 (5 bases). The CDR3 runs to 17 residues. The germline gives CDR1 SQVTM, CDR2 ANQGSEA. V lost 6 bases, J lost 2 bases, and 20 bases lay in between. The CDR3 sequence: CSVALGVNFAGANVLTF. The CDR3 DNA follows: TGCAGCGTGGCCCTCGGGGTCAACTTCGCTGGGGCCAACGTCCTGACTTTC.

This clonotype was recorded at least ten times. The chain has TRBV3-1 and TRBJ2-3; D is perhaps TRBD1 or TRBD2 (6 bases each). The V gene lost 0 bases and the J gene lost 9 bases, with 10 bases spanning the gap. Germline V lookup: CDR1 LGHDT, CDR2 YNNKEL (reference sequence). The CDR3 sequence is 13 residues long. The CDR3 region is CASSQDLGGTQYF. Written as DNA, the CDR3 is TGTGCCAGCAGCCAAGATTTAGGGGGGACGCAGTATTTT.

This clonotype came up a few times. A much bigger clone sits one base away, suggesting this may be a read error. The chain couples TRBV28 to TRBJ2-5, with D unresolved. CDR1 and CDR2 (germline): MDHEN, SYDVKM. There are 12 residues in the CDR3. The CDR3 sequence: CDSSLNFAAQYF. The CDR3 region has the DNA TGTGACAGCAGTTTGAACTTTGCAGCCCAGTACTTC.

The table lists this clonotype with many counts. The chain joins TRBV7-2 to TRBJ2-7, with TRBD2 as a possible D gene (6 bases). Trimming stripped 1 base from V and 2 bases from J, with 12 bases between. Germline values: CDR1 SGHTA, CDR2 FQGNSA. The CDR3 loop spans 15 amino acids. DNA for the CDR3: TGTGCCAGCAGCTTAGACCGGGAGTTCACCTACGAGCAGTACTTC. It is translated as CASSLDREFTYEQYF.

In the case of this clonotype: Mismatch with germline at one junction end may stem from a read error. This sequence joins TRBV7-2 and TRBJ2-3; D not certain. The V gene's germline CDR1 is SGHTA and CDR2 FQGNSA. CDR3 length: 12 residues. The CDR3 DNA is TGTGCCAGCAGCCCACCCTCGGATAAGCAGTATTTT. Its translation: CASSPPSDKQYF. Drawing the rest from reference TRBV7-2 and TRBJ2-3, the complete variable domain is GAGVSQSPSNKVTEKGKDVELRCDPISGHTALYWYRQSLGQGLEFLIYFQGNSAPDKSGLPSDRFSAERTGGSVSTLTIQRTQQEDSAVYLCASSPPSDKQYFGPGTRLTVL.

This clonotype was observed at least ten times. V gene TRBV12-3 or TRBV12-4 combines with J gene TRBJ2-1; TRBD2 might be the D (6 bases). Trimming pared 2 bases from V and 6 bases from J, leaving 14 bases between. The CDR3 extends over 15 amino acids. The DNA of the CDR3 is TGTGCCAGCAGTTTAAAAACGGGAGCGGGCAATGAGCAGTTCTTC. It is translated as CASSLKTGAGNEQFF.